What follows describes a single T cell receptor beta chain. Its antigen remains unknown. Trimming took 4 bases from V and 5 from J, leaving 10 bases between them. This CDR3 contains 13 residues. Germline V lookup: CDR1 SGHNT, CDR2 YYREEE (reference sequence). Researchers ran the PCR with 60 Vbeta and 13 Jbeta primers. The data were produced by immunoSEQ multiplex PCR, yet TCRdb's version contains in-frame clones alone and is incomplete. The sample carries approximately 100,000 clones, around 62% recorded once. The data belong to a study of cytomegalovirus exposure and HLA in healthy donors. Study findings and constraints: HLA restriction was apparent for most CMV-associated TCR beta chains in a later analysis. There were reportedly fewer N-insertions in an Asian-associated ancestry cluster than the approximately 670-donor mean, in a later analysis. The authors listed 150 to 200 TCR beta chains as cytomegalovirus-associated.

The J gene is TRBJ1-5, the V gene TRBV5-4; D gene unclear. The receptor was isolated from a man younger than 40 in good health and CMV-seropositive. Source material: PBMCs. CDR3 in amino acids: CASSTDADQPQHF. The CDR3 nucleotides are TGTGCCAGCAGCACTGACGCGGATCAGCCCCAGCATTTT.